This T cell receptor (beta chain) was captured by sequencing in a study of cytomegalovirus exposure and HLA in healthy donors. On the study more broadly: Within the Caucasian-associated ancestry cluster were around 81% of the roughly 430 genotyped donors.

PCR was performed using 60 Vbeta and 13 Jbeta primers. Using immunoSEQ multiplex PCR, the repertoire was profiled, and TCRdb retains in-frame clones only, with some absent. The table has some 160,000 clones, 65% to 85% seen once; the top ten hold roughly 4%. The V gene lost 3 bases and the J gene lost 7 bases, with 15 bases spanning the gap. The germline V gene has CDR1 MNHNS and CDR2 SASEGT. The CDR3 is made up of 15 amino acids. The chain carries TRBV6-1 and TRBJ2-2; tentative D call: TRBD1 (5 bases). The source of this sequence is a woman aged 40-49 years in good health and CMV-seropositive. Input material: PBMCs. CDR3 protein: CASSDTQGSVGELFF. The CDR3 DNA follows: TGTGCCAGCAGTGACACTCAGGGTTCGGTCGGGGAGCTGTTTTTT.